The clone carrying this TCR beta chain has a count of ten or more. Unique molecular identifiers tagged the TCRbeta library. Each CDR3 protein gets one entry after TCRdb re-called the PCR reads with MiXCR. The repertoire includes 490,000 or so distinct CDR3 sequences, under 15% of them detected once, and approximately 5.4% sits in the top ten. This specimen belongs to a study of T-cell reconstitution after alpha-beta-depleted transplantation in children. Germline V lookup: CDR1 DFQATT, CDR2 SNEGSKA (reference sequence). The CDR3 runs 12 residues. V was cut by 3 bases and J by 1 base, with 6 bases left in between.

The TCR comes from a human donor who donated a stem cell graft to a child with combined immunodeficiency. The source was PBMCs from the stem cell graft donor, collected from the stem cell graft. V gene TRBV20-1 combines with J gene TRBJ2-5, with D hard to call. The CDR3 here is CSARSSQETQYF. CDR3 in DNA: TGCAGTGCTAGGTCTAGCCAAGAGACCCAGTACTTC.